This T cell receptor beta chain comes out of a study of shared clonotypes between healthy human individuals. CDR3 size: 15 residues. The V gene end was trimmed by 7 bases and the J gene end by 4 bases; junction bases not matched to a gene: 8. The germline V gene encodes CDR1 MNHEY and CDR2 SMNVEV (reference sequence). The assay was immunoSEQ multiplex PCR, and TCRdb's table has in-frame clones only and misses some. Counted here are about 2.4 million clones, roughly 93% occurring once; the ten biggest clones make up approximately 0.36%. The TCR sequence derives from a man between 18 and 35 years old in good health. Some clones in this sample may be carry-over from other donors' samples. Sequencing used naive CD4+ T cells from PBMCs. Subset meaning: CD45RA+ positively selected. The chain couples TRBV27 to TRBJ2-1; 9 bases map to TRBD2. As DNA, the CDR3 is TGTGCCAGCACACCGGGACTAGCTTCTTACAATGAGCAGTTCTTC. This sequence encodes CASTPGLASYNEQFF.